This T cell receptor beta chain was captured in a study of T-cell memory formation after mild COVID-19. Trimming took off 1 base at V and 0 bases at J, with 9 bases between the two ends. The CDR3 is made up of 15 amino acids. The germline gives CDR1 MGHRA, CDR2 YSYEKL. TCR alpha and TCR beta cDNA libraries carrying sample barcodes and UMIs were produced by 5'RACE using constant-segment primers. Each CDR3 protein is one row after TCRdb ran MiXCR on the 5' RACE reads. The sample has about 310,000 distinct CDR3 sequences, roughly a fifth seen once. The source material was PBMCs or a T cell subset sorted from them (not recorded which). This TCR derives from a young man who had mild COVID-19 (a few samples of this study predate the infection). Cell type and time point are not known. The V gene is TRBV4-1, the J gene TRBJ1-1, with TRBD1 as a possible D gene (5 bases). Here the CDR3 reads CASSQVAGVNTEAFF. The CDR3, as DNA: TGCGCCAGCAGCCAAGTAGCGGGGGTGAACACTGAAGCTTTCTTT.